Described below is a single T cell receptor beta chain sequence and its context. CDR1 is SGHTA, CDR2 FQGTGA, per germline. The CDR3 runs 14 residues. V was clipped by 5 bases and J by 7 bases, with 15 bases between them. The study ran its PCR with 60 Vbeta and 13 Jbeta primers. Assay: immunoSEQ multiplex PCR; the TCRdb copy retains only in-frame clones and omits some. The sample has under 300,000 clones, 70% to 90% seen once. These data come from a study of cytomegalovirus exposure and HLA in healthy donors. This chain joins TRBV7-3 and TRBJ2-1, with a tentative D call TRBD2 (5 bases). What was sequenced was PBMCs. The sequence was collected from a woman aged 40 to 55 in good health and CMV-seropositive. CDR3 coding DNA: TGTGCCAGCAGCCTTGGAGTATCGGGGAATGAGCAGTTCTTC. Translated, it gives CASSLGVSGNEQFF.